This T cell receptor beta chain originates from a study of T cell responses to AZD1222 COVID-19 vaccine. Comment on this clone: The antigen is not known.

Germline CDR1 MNHEY, CDR2 SMNVEV (reference sequence). Trimming removed 6 bases at V and 10 bases at J, with 7 bases between. CDR3 length: 10 residues. Second-dose recipients at about 4 or about 12 weeks were treated as one pooled group. Study conclusions and caveats: Baseline serostatus was positive in only a handful of AZD1222 recipients.

Repertoires were generated with immunoSEQ multiplex PCR, while TCRdb's copy carries only in-frame clones and drops some. The sample lists about 120,000 clones; about 85% were seen once. This sequence was found in an adult who received the AZD1222 COVID-19 vaccine. This chain connects TRBV27 to TRBJ1-3; no reliable D call. Sequenced here: peripheral blood, sampled 28 days after the second AZD1222 dose. CDR3 sequence (DNA): TGTGCCAGCAGCTTAAAAACCATATATTTT. It specifies CASSLKTIYF.